This is a list of T cell receptor beta chains from one sample in a study of cytomegalovirus exposure and HLA in healthy donors. Using immunoSEQ multiplex PCR, the repertoire was profiled, and TCRdb retains in-frame clones only, with some absent. The sample lists 89,000 or so clones; 70% to 90% were seen once. Sample: PBMCs. These receptors came from a woman under 30 in good health and CMV-seropositive. The CDR3 runs from the conserved cysteine through the conserved F or W. Clone size appears in some rows only: once, few, many, or a class for an expanded clone.

abundance	j_gene	v_gene	CDR3aa
.	TRBJ2-1	TRBV2	CASSVLAGVYNEQFF
.	TRBJ2-1	TRBV30	CAWSFGLAGNNEQFF
.	TRBJ2-3	TRBV14	CASSQIDRDITDTQYF
.	TRBJ1-4	TRBV29-1	CSAWTGGIEKLFF
.	TRBJ2-5	TRBV29-1	CSVGPSGRQETQYF
.	TRBJ2-1	TRBV7-6	CASSSGQPYNEQFF
.	TRBJ1-2	TRBV10-3	CAIGWTDGYTF
.	TRBJ1-4	TRBV7-9	CASSAGQGNEKLFF
.	TRBJ1-6	TRBV7-9	CASSLTPGITGDNSPLHF
.	TRBJ2-5	TRBV5-1	CASSPQGETQYF
.	TRBJ2-3	TRBV11-2	CASSFGTSRTDTQYF
.	TRBJ2-4	TRBV7-9	CASSLGAGGPMTKNIQYF
.	TRBJ2-1	TRBV6-4	CASSAQGQPYNEQFF
.	TRBJ2-7	TRBV10-3	CAISSRTTHEQYF
.	TRBJ1-6	TRBV6-1	CASSGQNNSPLHF
.	TRBJ1-1	TRBV4-1	CASSTTGVTEAFF
.	TRBJ2-1	TRBV7-9	CASSFPTSGSDEQFF
.	TRBJ2-5	TRBV7-9	CASSYSPGTQETQYF
once	.	TRBV5-6	CASSLKRTPDYEQYF
.	TRBJ2-3	TRBV15	CATSRGLAGSTDTQYF
.	TRBJ1-3	TRBV6-1	CASQRSDRLGNTIYF
.	TRBJ1-5	TRBV18	CASSPWGLYSNQPQHF
.	TRBJ1-1	TRBV5-1	CASSLDPGQPGTEAFF
.	TRBJ2-7	TRBV10-2	CASKSSGGASYEQYF
.	TRBJ2-5	TRBV28	CASRTGAALEETQYF
.	TRBJ1-1	TRBV25-1	CASSDNRWDRGTEAFF
.	TRBJ1-3	TRBV5-1	CASSLSGQDGNTIYF
.	TRBJ1-2	TRBV7-2	CASSRDRNYGYTF